These 22 T cell receptor beta chains came from one sample sequenced in a study of T cell responses to AZD1222 COVID-19 vaccine. Assay: immunoSEQ multiplex PCR; the TCRdb copy retains only in-frame clones and omits some. The table lists approximately 150,000 clones, around 90% of them singletons, with 3% to 3.5% in the top ten. The specimen was peripheral blood, collected 28 days after the second AZD1222 dose. The receptors come from an adult who received the AZD1222 COVID-19 vaccine.

This chain joins TRBV6-1 and TRBJ1-2; possibly TRBD1 for D (5 bases). The V gene lost 0 bases and the J gene lost 4 bases, with 9 bases spanning the gap. The CDR3 sequence is 14 residues long. CDR1 MNHNS and CDR2 SASEGT come from the germline V gene. In nucleotides, the CDR3 is TGTGCCAGCAGTGAAGCTGTGGGACGCTATGGCTACACCTTC. Its protein is CASSEAVGRYGYTF.

This clone was seen a few times. The V and J genes are TRBV19 and TRBJ1-2; no clear D gene. The germline V gene encodes CDR1 LNHDA and CDR2 SQIVND (reference sequence). The ends were cut back, 1 base at V and 4 bases at J, with 7 bases in the middle. This CDR3 spans 13 amino acids. The CDR3 protein is CASSIGGSYGYTF. In nucleotides, the CDR3 is TGTGCCAGTAGTATAGGGGGAAGCTATGGCTACACCTTC.

The chain employs TRBV6-5 and TRBJ1-2, with TRBD1 matching over 11 bases. Germline V gene data show CDR1 as MNHEY and CDR2 as SVGAGI. The CDR3 totals 12 residues. Germline trimming cut 10 bases from V and 7 bases from J; bases unmatched to any gene: 5. DNA for the CDR3: TGTGCCACCCGGACAGGGGGCCTTGGCTACACCTTC. Translation: CATRTGGLGYTF.

The chain recombines TRBV7-9 with TRBJ1-1; D gene ambiguous. The CDR3 is 18 amino acids. Germline assignment: CDR1 SEHNR and CDR2 FQNEAQ (reference sequence). Trimming took 5 bases from V and 0 from J, leaving 22 bases between them. As DNA, the CDR3 is TGTGCCAGCAGCGGTCGCGACGGAAGGGCCGGATTGAACACTGAAGCTTTCTTT. Its translation: CASSGRDGRAGLNTEAFF.

This clone was seen only once. This chain uses TRBV29-1 with TRBJ2-7; possibly TRBD2 for D (6 bases). The CDR3 covers 12 residues. With 7 bases removed from V and 2 bases from J, the gap between germline ends came to 12 bases. CDR1 SQVTM and CDR2 ANQGSEA come from the germline V gene. Written as DNA, the CDR3 is TGCAGCGCTGGCGGGACGCCCTACGAGCAGTACTTC. Its protein product is CSAGGTPYEQYF.

V is TRBV27 and J is TRBJ2-6; D might be TRBD1 or TRBD2, each matching 5 bases. This CDR3 is built from 15 residues. V lost 3 bases and J 4 bases, leaving 10 bases between the germline ends. CDR1 and CDR2 (germline): MNHEY, SMNVEV (reference sequence). CDR3 amino acids: CASSFSGTGANVLTF. Here the CDR3 DNA reads TGTGCCAGCAGTTTCTCAGGGACCGGGGCCAACGTCCTGACTTTC.

The chain couples TRBV4-1 to TRBJ2-7; D might be TRBD1 or TRBD2, each matching 5 bases. The germline CDR1 and CDR2 sequences are MGHRA and YSYEKL. The CDR3 totals 14 residues. V lost 1 base and J 3 bases, leaving 10 bases between the germline ends. This CDR3 reads CASSQAGPVYEQYF. DNA for the CDR3: TGCGCCAGCAGCCAAGCGGGACCAGTCTACGAGCAGTACTTC.

The V call is TRBV6-5, the J call TRBJ2-5; D tentatively reads TRBD1 or TRBD2 (7 bases each). Germline V gene lookup returns CDR1 MNHEY and CDR2 SVGAGI. V was shortened by 7 bases and J by 4 bases, with 19 bases between the two germline ends. The CDR3 spans 15 residues. The CDR3 sequence: CASTQQGGLGETQYF. The DNA for the CDR3 is TGTGCCAGCACACAGCAGGGGGGGTTGGGAGAGACCCAGTACTTC.

This sequence joins TRBV7-8 and TRBJ2-5; D gene unclear. Trimming shortened V by 5 bases and J by 5 bases, and 9 bases separated the two germline ends. CDR1 and CDR2 from the germline V gene are SGHVS and FQNEAQ. The length of the CDR3 is 12 residues. The CDR3 here is CASSQTVETQYF. CDR3 nucleotide sequence: TGTGCCAGCAGCCAAACCGTGGAGACCCAGTACTTC.

The rearrangement joins TRBV6-1 to TRBJ2-7, with 9 bases aligning to TRBD2. The germline V gene has CDR1 MNHNS and CDR2 SASEGT. The CDR3 has 16 amino acids. The ends lost 4 bases at V and 4 bases at J; junction bases unmatched: 11. Here the CDR3 DNA reads TGTGCCAGCAGTGCTCAATTAGCGGGAGTGAGGTACGAGCAGTACTTC. The encoded protein is CASSAQLAGVRYEQYF.

This clone showed up just once. The chain joins TRBV29-1 to TRBJ2-5; a weak D match, TRBD2 (5 bases). Germline assignment: CDR1 SQVTM and CDR2 ANQGSEA. The germline V and J ends were trimmed by 2 bases and 7 bases, with 11 bases remaining between them. The CDR3 contains 12 residues. CDR3 protein: CSVERGEGTQYF. The CDR3 region has the DNA TGCAGCGTTGAACGGGGAGAAGGGACCCAGTACTTC.

This chain uses TRBV6-2 or TRBV6-3 with TRBJ1-5; D is possibly TRBD1 (6 bases). CDR3 length: 14 residues. CDR1 MNHEY and CDR2 SVGEGT come from the germline V gene. V dropped 2 bases and J dropped 6 bases, with 11 bases sitting between them. For the CDR3, the DNA is TGTGCCAGCAGTTACGCAGGGGAGGGTCAGCCCCAGCATTTT. This encodes CASSYAGEGQPQHF.

The rearrangement uses TRBV5-1 and TRBJ1-5; no clear D gene. V was clipped by 5 bases and J by 4 bases, with 10 bases between them. Germline assignment: CDR1 SGHRS and CDR2 YFSETQ. CDR3 length: 13 residues. The CDR3 DNA follows: TGCGCCAGCAGTTTGAGGGAAAATCAGCCCCAGCATTTT. Protein: CASSLRENQPQHF.

The chain uses TRBV5-1 and TRBJ1-1; TRBD1 is a possible D gene (6 bases). With 4 bases removed from V and 4 bases from J, the gap between germline ends came to 11 bases. Germline V gene lookup returns CDR1 SGHRS and CDR2 YFSETQ. There are 13 residues in the CDR3. The CDR3 is CASSEGGSTEAFF. The CDR3 DNA sequence: TGCGCCAGCAGCGAGGGGGGGAGCACTGAAGCTTTCTTT.

The DNA for the CDR3 is TGTGCCATCAGTGAACAAGGGAGCAATCAGCCCCAGCATTTT. Translated, it gives CAISEQGSNQPQHF. This chain uses TRBV10-3 with TRBJ1-5; D is ambiguous. The germline V gene encodes CDR1 ENHRY and CDR2 SYGVKD. Trimming cost V 3 bases and J 1 base, with 7 bases left between them. CDR3 length: 14 amino acids.

V and J are TRBV19 and TRBJ1-1; no clear D gene. There are 15 residues in the CDR3. Trimming stripped 6 bases from V and 1 base from J, with 15 bases between. Germline V gene sequence: CDR1 LNHDA, CDR2 SQIVND (reference sequence). DNA of the CDR3: TGTGCCAGTAGCCCCTCCGGGGTGAGGAACACTGAAGCTTTCTTT. Its translation: CASSPSGVRNTEAFF. The whole variable domain, remainder taken from reference TRBV19 and TRBJ1-1, is DGGITQSPKYLFRKEGQNVTLSCEQNLNHDAMYWYRQDPGQGLRLIYYSQIVNDFQKGDIAEGYSVSREKKESFPLTVTSAQKNPTAFYLCASSPSGVRNTEAFFGQGTRLTVV.

The chain carries TRBV5-1 and TRBJ1-3; 11 bases map to TRBD1. The junction had 9 bases not matched to a gene; V was cut back by 7 bases and J by 6 bases. The germline CDR1 and CDR2 sequences are SGHRS and YFSETQ. There are 15 residues in the CDR3. The CDR3 region is CASSERTGGENTIYF. The CDR3, as DNA: TGCGCCAGCTCTGAACGGACAGGGGGCGAAAACACCATATATTTT.

This sequence joins TRBV3-1 (or the pseudogene TRBV3-2) and TRBJ2-7; 9 bases line up with TRBD1. Germline trimming cut 3 bases from V and 6 bases from J; bases unmatched to any gene: 3. The CDR3 is 13 amino acids. Germline CDR1 is LGHDT and CDR2 is YNNKEL (reference sequence). Written as DNA, the CDR3 is TGTGCCAGCAGCCAGGGACAGGGTATCGAGCAGTACTTC. Translation: CASSQGQGIEQYF.

This rearrangement joins TRBV28 to TRBJ1-6, with a tentative D call TRBD1 (5 bases). Trimming took 4 bases from V and 9 from J, leaving 16 bases between them. Germline values: CDR1 MDHEN, CDR2 SYDVKM. There are 15 residues in the CDR3. CDR3 residues: CASSSVEGNFSPLHF. The CDR3, as DNA: TGTGCCAGCAGTTCCGTGGAGGGGAATTTTTCACCCCTCCACTTT.

This clone was counted a few times. The chain links TRBV10-1 to TRBJ1-1, with D perhaps matching TRBD1 (5 bases). V was trimmed by 2 bases and J by 4 bases, leaving 5 bases between them. The CDR3 consists of 12 residues. CDR1 and CDR2 from the germline V gene are WNHNN and SYGVQD (reference sequence). CDR3 in amino acids: CASSEGTTEAFF. CDR3 DNA: TGCGCCAGCAGTGAGGGGACCACTGAAGCTTTCTTT.

The chain carries TRBV6-5 and TRBJ1-1; maybe TRBD1 (6 bases). The CDR3 is made up of 16 amino acids. V was clipped by 0 bases and J by 0 bases, with 11 bases between them. The germline gives CDR1 MNHEY, CDR2 SVGAGI. CDR3 protein: CASSYSRDIMNTEAFF. The DNA of the CDR3 is TGTGCCAGCAGTTACTCCAGGGACATCATGAACACTGAAGCTTTCTTT.

Concerning this clone: Germline is not matched at one junction end, which may reflect a read error. The V gene is TRBV7-9, the J gene TRBJ1-1, with a tentative D call TRBD1 (5 bases). Germline lookup yields CDR1 SEHNR and CDR2 FQNEAQ (reference sequence). The CDR3 has 11 residues. The CDR3: CASSSTADAFF. In DNA, the CDR3 is TGTGCCAGCAGCTCGACAGCTGACGCTTTCTTT.